This T cell receptor (beta chain) stems from a study of control samples from healthy donors and cancer patients. The data were produced by immunoSEQ multiplex PCR, yet TCRdb's version contains in-frame clones alone and is incomplete. The sample records 90,000 to 100,000 clones, approximately 84% being singletons. Germline V CDR1 and CDR2: SGHAT, FQNNGV. V was pared by 5 bases and J by 5 bases, with 8 bases of the junction left unmatched. This CDR3 spans 15 amino acids. Sequences were obtained from PBMCs. The chain employs TRBV11-2 and TRBJ2-1, with 8 bases matching TRBD1. This TCR came from a man aged 65 to 85 with lung cancer. The DNA of the CDR3 is TGTGCCAGCAGCGTCCGGACAGGGCGGCACAATGAGCAGTTCTTC. It codes for CASSVRTGRHNEQFF.